This T cell receptor beta chain is from a study of cytomegalovirus exposure and HLA in healthy donors. Study-wide findings and caveats: The classifier reportedly diagnosed cytomegalovirus status with high sensitivity and specificity. Rare TCR sequences dominated, though some public TCRs recurred in many donors. Overall, about 160 TCR beta chains were annotated as cytomegalovirus-associated.

While the first cohort had around 700 subjects, the donors belonged to the separate validation cohort of over a hundred subjects. Method: immunoSEQ multiplex PCR; TCRdb's copy keeps in-frame clones and lacks some. Seen here are about 360,000 clones, 80% to 90% observed once, and the top ten hold 0.83%. The V and J ends lost 4 bases and 0 bases respectively, with 6 bases between them. The CDR3 extends over 13 amino acids. Germline V lookup: CDR1 SGHDN, CDR2 FVKESK. As to this clone: Its antigen is unknown.

The TCR was taken from a young woman in good health and CMV-seronegative. This chain uses TRBV14 with TRBJ2-5; D not resolved. What was sequenced was PBMCs. The CDR3 DNA reads TGTGCCAGCAGCCGAACTTACCAAGAGACCCAGTACTTC. This codes for CASSRTYQETQYF.